This T cell receptor (beta chain) stems from a study of sequential checkpoint blockade in melanoma. For the study at large: Both treatment sequences were followed by maintenance nivolumab.

Here immunoSEQ multiplex PCR was the method, and the copy in TCRdb shows in-frame clones only, minus some. The sample records 15,000 to 20,000 clones, about two thirds being singletons. This clone was recorded once. As to treatment: randomized to nivolumab then ipilimumab (arm A) or the reverse (arm B). Trimming shortened V by 5 bases and J by 5 bases, and 9 bases separated the two germline ends. In germline, CDR1 is MNHNY, CDR2 SVGAGI (reference sequence). The length of the CDR3 is 12 residues. The clonotype originates from a human donor with melanoma. The V and J genes are TRBV6-6 and TRBJ1-2; D remains ambiguous. The sample here was CD8+ T cells sorted from blood (inferred from file names), taken from a patient given nivolumab and ipilimumab in sequence. CDR3 bases: TGTGCCAGCAGTAATGGGCCGTATGGCTACACCTTC. Amino acids: CASSNGPYGYTF.